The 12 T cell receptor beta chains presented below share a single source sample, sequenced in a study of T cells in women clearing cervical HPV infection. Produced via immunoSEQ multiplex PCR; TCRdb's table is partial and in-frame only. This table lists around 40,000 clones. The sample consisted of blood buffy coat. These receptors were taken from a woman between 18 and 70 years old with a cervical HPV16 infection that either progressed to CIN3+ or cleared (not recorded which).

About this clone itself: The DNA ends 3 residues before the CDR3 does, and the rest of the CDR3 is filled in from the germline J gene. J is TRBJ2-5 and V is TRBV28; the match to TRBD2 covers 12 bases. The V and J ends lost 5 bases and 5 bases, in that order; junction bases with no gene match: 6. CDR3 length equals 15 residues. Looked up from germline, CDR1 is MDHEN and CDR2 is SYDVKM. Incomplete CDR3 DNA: TGTGCCAGCAGTCCCCCCGGGACTAGCGGGGAGACC. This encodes CASSPPGTSGET. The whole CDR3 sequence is CASSPPGTSGETQYF.

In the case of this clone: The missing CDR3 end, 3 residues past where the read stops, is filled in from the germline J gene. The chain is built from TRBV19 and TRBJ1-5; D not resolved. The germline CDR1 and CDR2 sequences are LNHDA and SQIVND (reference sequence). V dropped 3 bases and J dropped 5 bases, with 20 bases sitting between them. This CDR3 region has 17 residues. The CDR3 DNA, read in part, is TGTGCCAGTAGTATCTACGGACTGGCGGGAGGGCATCAGCCC. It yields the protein CASSIYGLAGGHQP. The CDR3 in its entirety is CASSIYGLAGGHQPQHF.

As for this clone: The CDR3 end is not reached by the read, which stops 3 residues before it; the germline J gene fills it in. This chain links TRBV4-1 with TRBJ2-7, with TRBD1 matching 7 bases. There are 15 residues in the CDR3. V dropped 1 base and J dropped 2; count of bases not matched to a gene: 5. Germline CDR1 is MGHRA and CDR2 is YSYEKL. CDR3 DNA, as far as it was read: TGCGCCAGCAGCCAAGTGCAGGGGGACCCCTACGAG. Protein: CASSQVQGDPYE. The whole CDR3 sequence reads CASSQVQGDPYEQYF.

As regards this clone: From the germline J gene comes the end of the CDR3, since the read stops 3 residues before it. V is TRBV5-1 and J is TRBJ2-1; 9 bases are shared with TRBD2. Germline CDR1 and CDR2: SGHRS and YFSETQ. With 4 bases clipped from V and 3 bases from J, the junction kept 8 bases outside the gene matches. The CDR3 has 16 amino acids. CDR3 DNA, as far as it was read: TGCGCCAGCAGCACGGGACTAGCTGCAGGCTACAATGAG. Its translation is CASSTGLAAGYNE. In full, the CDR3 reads CASSTGLAAGYNEQFF.

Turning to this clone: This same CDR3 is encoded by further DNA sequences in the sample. The CDR3: CSVEGVGGTGGNTIYF. The covered CDR3 bases are TGCAGCGTTGAAGGCGTAGGGGGAACGGGGGGAAACACC. The gene calls are TRBV29-1 and TRBJ1-3; D is possibly TRBD1 (6 bases). The CDR3 end is not reached by the read, which stops 3 residues before it; the germline J gene fills it in. Trimming removed 1 base from V and 4 bases from J, with 17 bases in between. Germline V gives CDR1 SQVTM, CDR2 ANQGSEA. This CDR3 has 16 amino acids.

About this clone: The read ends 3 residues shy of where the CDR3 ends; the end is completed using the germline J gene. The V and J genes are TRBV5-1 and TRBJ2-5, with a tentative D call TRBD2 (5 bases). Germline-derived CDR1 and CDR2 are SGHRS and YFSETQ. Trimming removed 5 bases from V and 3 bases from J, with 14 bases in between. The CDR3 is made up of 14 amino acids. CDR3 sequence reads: CASSRVRSEETQYF. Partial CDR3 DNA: TGCGCCAGCAGTCGCGTCCGTAGCGAAGAGACC.

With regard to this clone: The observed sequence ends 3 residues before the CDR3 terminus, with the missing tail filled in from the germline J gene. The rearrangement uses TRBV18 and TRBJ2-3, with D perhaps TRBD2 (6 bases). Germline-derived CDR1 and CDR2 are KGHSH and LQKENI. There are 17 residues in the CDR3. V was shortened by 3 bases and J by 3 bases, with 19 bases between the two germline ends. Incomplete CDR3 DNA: TGTGCCAGCTCACCGCTTCGCGGGGCGGTTGGGACAGATACG. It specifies CASSPLRGAVGTDT. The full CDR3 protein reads CASSPLRGAVGTDTQYF.

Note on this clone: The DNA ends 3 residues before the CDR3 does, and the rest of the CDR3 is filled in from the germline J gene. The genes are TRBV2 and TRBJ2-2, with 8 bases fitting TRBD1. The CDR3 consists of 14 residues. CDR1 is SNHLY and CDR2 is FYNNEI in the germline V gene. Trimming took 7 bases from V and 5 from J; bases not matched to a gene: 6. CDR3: CASTTTGVTGELFF. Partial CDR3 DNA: TGTGCCAGCACTACGACAGGGGTGACCGGGGAG.

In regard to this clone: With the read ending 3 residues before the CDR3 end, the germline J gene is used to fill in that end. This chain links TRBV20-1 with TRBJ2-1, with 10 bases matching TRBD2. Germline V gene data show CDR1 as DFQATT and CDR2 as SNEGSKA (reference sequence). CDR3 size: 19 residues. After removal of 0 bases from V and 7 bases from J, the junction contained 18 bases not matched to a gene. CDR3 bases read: TGCAGTGCTAGAGATCTTGGATTAGCGGGGGGCCTTCGTCTAAATGAG. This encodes CSARDLGLAGGLRLNE. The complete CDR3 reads CSARDLGLAGGLRLNEQFF.

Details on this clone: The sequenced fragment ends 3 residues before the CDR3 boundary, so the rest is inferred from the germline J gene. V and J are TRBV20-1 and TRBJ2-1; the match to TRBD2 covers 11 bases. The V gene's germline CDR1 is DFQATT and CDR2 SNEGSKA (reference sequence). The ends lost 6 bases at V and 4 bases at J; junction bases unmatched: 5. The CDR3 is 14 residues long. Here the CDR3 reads CSAFSGRGYNEQFF. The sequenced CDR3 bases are TGCAGTGCCTTTAGCGGGAGGGGTTACAATGAG.

The CDR3 region is CASQFRGANTGELFF. CDR3 bases read: TGTGCCAGTCAGTTTCGGGGGGCGAACACCGGGGAG. The chain is built from TRBV19 and TRBJ2-2; 7 bases are shared with TRBD2. The DNA ends 3 residues before the CDR3 does, and the rest of the CDR3 is filled in from the germline J gene. CDR3 length: 15 amino acids. Germline V lookup: CDR1 LNHDA, CDR2 SQIVND (reference sequence). Unmatched junction bases numbered 6, after V lost 8 bases and J lost 0 bases.

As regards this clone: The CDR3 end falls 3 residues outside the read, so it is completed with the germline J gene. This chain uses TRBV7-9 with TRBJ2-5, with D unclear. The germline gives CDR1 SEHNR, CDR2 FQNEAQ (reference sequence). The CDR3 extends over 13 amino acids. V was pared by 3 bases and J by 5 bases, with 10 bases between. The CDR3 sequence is CASSFIERETQYF. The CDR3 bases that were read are TGTGCCAGCAGCTTTATTGAACGGGAGACC.